The 27 T cell receptor beta chains below come from one sample, sequenced in a study of siplizumab effects on memory and regulatory T cells. This table comes from immunoSEQ multiplex PCR, and its TCRdb copy is limited to in-frame clones, with some not included. Of roughly 97,000 clones listed, approximately 93% are singletons. Sequences were obtained from Tregs sorted from blood. The receptors come from a human donor in good health.

This chain links TRBV20-1 with TRBJ2-3; D remains unclear. This CDR3 is built from 11 residues. Germline-derived CDR1 and CDR2 are DFQATT and SNEGSKA (reference sequence). The V and J ends lost 3 bases and 6 bases respectively, with 7 bases between them. This CDR3 reads CSARKDDTQYF. The CDR3, as DNA: TGCAGTGCTAGGAAGGACGATACGCAGTATTTT.

The V call is TRBV25-1, the J call TRBJ2-7; D is ambiguous. CDR1 and CDR2 from the germline V gene are MGHDK and SYGVNS. V gave up 8 bases and J gave up 5 bases, with 16 bases separating them. This CDR3 has 13 residues. CDR3 in DNA: TGTGCCAGCGTCCCGCAGGTTGGGCACGAGCAGTACTTC. Its protein is CASVPQVGHEQYF.

The rearrangement joins TRBV5-1 to TRBJ1-2; D uncertain. This CDR3 is built from 14 residues. Germline CDR1 and CDR2: SGHRS and YFSETQ. The ends were cut back, 1 base at V and 0 bases at J, with 7 bases in the middle. CDR3 loop: CASSLRQTNYGYTF. CDR3 DNA sequence: TGCGCCAGCAGCTTGCGGCAGACTAACTATGGCTACACCTTC. Full variable domain (outside the CDR3, taken from reference TRBV5-1 and TRBJ1-2): KAGVTQTPRYLIKTRGQQVTLSCSPISGHRSVSWYQQTPGQGLQFLFEYFSETQRNKGNFPGRFSGRQFSNSRSEMNVSTLELGDSALYLCASSLRQTNYGYTFGSGTRLTVV.

The chain has TRBV10-3 and TRBJ2-1; 7 nucleotides agree with TRBD2. Germline V CDR1 and CDR2: ENHRY, SYGVKD. CDR3 size: 14 residues. Unmatched junction bases numbered 7, after V lost 4 bases and J lost 7 bases. The CDR3 loop is CAISGVGGINEQFF. In DNA form, the CDR3 reads TGTGCCATCAGTGGGGTGGGAGGGATTAATGAGCAGTTCTTC.

V is TRBV7-2 and J is TRBJ2-4; 8 bases agree with TRBD1. The CDR3 totals 16 residues. Germline V gives CDR1 SGHTA, CDR2 FQGNSA. J lost 2 bases, V lost 5 bases, and 8 bases had no gene match. In DNA, the CDR3 is TGTGCCAGCAGCGTTCAGGGGGCGCTGCCCAAAAACATTCAGTACTTC. This codes for CASSVQGALPKNIQYF. Using reference TRBV7-2 and TRBJ2-4 for the parts outside the CDR3, the full variable domain is GAGVSQSPSNKVTEKGKDVELRCDPISGHTALYWYRQSLGQGLEFLIYFQGNSAPDKSGLPSDRFSAERTGGSVSTLTIQRTQQEDSAVYLCASSVQGALPKNIQYFGAGTRLSVL.

The chain couples TRBV6-6 to TRBJ1-2, with a possible D match to TRBD1 (6 bases). The V end lost 5 bases, the J end lost 0 bases, and 10 bases lay between the germline ends. CDR3 size: 14 residues. Germline CDR1 MNHNY, CDR2 SVGAGI (reference sequence). CDR3 residues: CASSQRQANYGYTF. CDR3 DNA sequence: TGTGCCAGCAGTCAAAGACAGGCTAACTATGGCTACACCTTC.

Regarding this clone: A read error may account for a junction end that differs from germline. This chain connects TRBV7-7 to TRBJ2-1; 11 nucleotides agree with TRBD2. CDR1 is SSHAT, CDR2 FNYEAQ, per germline (reference sequence). This CDR3 is built from 15 residues. The CDR3 is CASSSGLAGYNEQFF. In DNA, the CDR3 is TGTGCTAGCAGTTCCGGACTAGCGGGCTACAATGAGCAGTTCTTC.

This rearrangement joins TRBV9 to TRBJ2-7; the D is unclear. Germline loops: CDR1 SGDLS, CDR2 YYNGEE. The CDR3 has 17 residues. Trimming shortened V by 0 bases and J by 2 bases, and 18 bases separated the two germline ends. The CDR3 coding sequence is TGTGCCAGCAGCGTAGGATTAAATACGGTTAACCCCTACGAGCAGTACTTC. As protein: CASSVGLNTVNPYEQYF.

This chain's CDR3 is CASSPQGQNSPLHF. CDR3 bases: TGTGCCAGCAGCCCACAGGGGCAGAATTCACCCCTCCACTTT. The J gene is TRBJ1-6, the V gene TRBV27, with 7 bases fitting TRBD1. J was trimmed by 7 bases and V by 6 bases; bases with no gene match: 6. The CDR3 totals 14 residues. The germline CDR1 and CDR2 sequences are MNHEY and SMNVEV (reference sequence).

The rearrangement joins TRBV7-2 to TRBJ2-7, with TRBD1 matching 8 bases. Losses at the gene ends were 2 bases for V and 6 bases for J; bases not matched to a gene: 12. Per germline, CDR1 SGHTA and CDR2 FQGNSA. This CDR3 has 16 residues. In DNA form, the CDR3 reads TGTGCCAGCAGCTTAACCCCCAGGACAGGGTTTTTCGAGCAGTACTTC. Translation gives CASSLTPRTGFFEQYF. Variable domain in full (rest from reference TRBV7-2 and TRBJ2-7): GAGVSQSPSNKVTEKGKDVELRCDPISGHTALYWYRQSLGQGLEFLIYFQGNSAPDKSGLPSDRFSAERTGGSVSTLTIQRTQQEDSAVYLCASSLTPRTGFFEQYFGPGTRLTVT.

The rearrangement links TRBV7-2 to TRBJ2-7, with unresolved D. The CDR3 runs 14 residues. V gave up 1 base and J gave up 0 bases, with 7 bases separating them. Germline V gene sequence: CDR1 SGHTA, CDR2 FQGNSA. The CDR3 sequence is CASSLEFLSYEQYF. Written as DNA, the CDR3 is TGTGCCAGCAGCTTAGAATTTCTCTCCTACGAGCAGTACTTC.

The chain links TRBV4-1 to TRBJ2-5; tentative D call: TRBD1 (5 bases). Germline loops: CDR1 MGHRA, CDR2 YSYEKL. V lost 1 base and J lost 4, with 10 bases in between. This CDR3 comprises 14 residues. CDR3 region: CASSQVSGIETQYF. The CDR3 nucleotides read TGCGCCAGCAGCCAAGTGTCAGGGATAGAGACCCAGTACTTC.

This rearrangement joins TRBV9 to TRBJ2-7; the D is unclear. This CDR3 spans 14 amino acids. CDR1 and CDR2 (germline): SGDLS, YYNGEE. V lost 3 bases and J 2 bases, leaving 12 bases between the germline ends. The CDR3 region is CASSATTGTYEQYF. The CDR3 DNA reads TGTGCCAGCAGCGCGACGACGGGTACCTACGAGCAGTACTTC. Variable domain in full (rest from reference TRBV9 and TRBJ2-7): DSGVTQTPKHLITATGQRVTLRCSPRSGDLSVYWYQQSLDQGLQFLIQYYNGEERAKGNILERFSAQQFPDLHSELNLSSLELGDSALYFCASSATTGTYEQYFGPGTRLTVT.

This chain connects TRBV11-3 to TRBJ1-2; D is unresolved. V lost 0 bases, J lost 8 bases, and 13 bases lay in between. Germline-derived CDR1 and CDR2 are SGHNT and YENEEA. CDR3 size: 14 residues. In DNA form, the CDR3 reads TGTGCCAGCAGCTTAGATGGGCAGGAGAGGGGCTACACCTTC. This gives the protein CASSLDGQERGYTF.

The rearrangement links TRBV6-6 to TRBJ2-7; perhaps TRBD1 as D (6 bases). The V end was cut by 6 bases, the J end by 4 bases, with 16 bases between. Per germline, CDR1 MNHNY and CDR2 SVGAGI (reference sequence). The CDR3 consists of 14 residues. DNA for the CDR3: TGTGCCAGCAGCTCCGGGACAAGAACTTACGAGCAGTACTTC. It yields the protein CASSSGTRTYEQYF.

The chain employs TRBV7-2 and TRBJ2-7; TRBD1 agrees at 7 bases. Trimming at V came to 5 bases and at J to 2 bases, leaving 6 bases not matched to a gene. The CDR3 covers 14 residues. Germline CDR1 and CDR2: SGHTA and FQGNSA. Here the CDR3 reads CASSRVQGAYEQYF. CDR3 in DNA: TGTGCCAGCAGCCGCGTCCAGGGGGCCTACGAGCAGTACTTC.

On this clone: The junction departs from the called germline gene at one end, perhaps through a read error. This specimen includes other DNA sequences encoding the same CDR3. The chain recombines TRBV19 with TRBJ1-1; a possible D gene is TRBD1 (5 bases). The CDR3 is 13 residues long. CDR1 is LNHDA and CDR2 is SQIVND in the germline V gene (reference sequence). CDR3 DNA sequence: TGTGCCAGCCGGGGCCCGATGAACACTGAAGCTTTTTTT. The encoded protein is CASRGPMNTEAFF.

By sample share, this clone is medium-sized. The CDR3 DNA reads as TGTGCCAGCAGCTTCGACCGGGACAGGGGGAACTCCTACGAGCAGTACTTC. It is translated as CASSFDRDRGNSYEQYF. This chain uses TRBV7-2 with TRBJ2-7; TRBD1 aligns across 11 bases. Germline CDR1 reads SGHTA; CDR2 reads FQGNSA. CDR3 size: 17 residues. Trimming took 3 bases from V and 0 from J; bases not matched to a gene: 7.

This clone was detected only once. The V gene is TRBV9, the J gene TRBJ2-5; D is unresolved. Trimming cost V 2 bases and J 4 bases, with 15 bases left between them. This CDR3 is built from 15 residues. Germline lookup yields CDR1 SGDLS and CDR2 YYNGEE. The CDR3 protein is CASSVVGKVGETQYF. CDR3 DNA: TGTGCCAGCAGCGTGGTAGGAAAGGTCGGAGAGACCCAGTACTTC.

The V call is TRBV30, the J call TRBJ1-4, with D tentatively TRBD1 (5 bases). Germline V CDR1 and CDR2: GTSNPN, SVGIG (reference sequence). This CDR3 spans 15 amino acids. V shed 2 bases and J shed 6 bases, with 16 bases lying between them. Here the CDR3 DNA reads TGTGCCTGGAGTCCGCCGGGACGGTGGGATGAAAAACTGTTTTTT. This translates into CAWSPPGRWDEKLFF. The entire variable domain, with the rest obtained from reference TRBV30 and TRBJ1-4, is as follows: SQTIHQWPATLVQPVGSPLSLECTVEGTSNPNLYWYRQAAGRGLQLLFYSVGIGQISSEVPQNLSASRPQDRQFILSSKKLLLSDSGFYLCAWSPPGRWDEKLFFGSGTQLSVL.

The chain carries TRBV19 and TRBJ2-1; 11 nucleotides agree with TRBD2. The V gene's germline CDR1 is LNHDA and CDR2 SQIVND (reference sequence). V was clipped by 5 bases and J by 8 bases; unmatched bases: 8. This CDR3 region has 15 residues. This CDR3 reads CASSWVAGGLHEQFF. CDR3 bases: TGTGCCAGTAGTTGGGTAGCGGGGGGGCTACATGAGCAGTTCTTC.

CDR3 bases: TGTGCCAGTAGGTCCAGGGGCCCCTCCTCTGGGGCCAACGTCCTGACTTTC. Encoded protein: CASRSRGPSSGANVLTF. V usage is TRBV19 and J usage is TRBJ2-6; possible D gene TRBD1, 6 bases. Trimming stripped 6 bases from V and 0 bases from J, with 15 bases between. The CDR3 spans 17 residues. Germline CDR1 LNHDA, CDR2 SQIVND (reference sequence).

The chain has TRBV4-3 and TRBJ2-1; D may correspond to TRBD1 or TRBD2 (6 bases each). Germline CDR1 LGHNA, CDR2 YSLEER. The CDR3 loop spans 14 amino acids. The V and J ends lost 0 bases and 7 bases respectively, with 10 bases between them. This chain's CDR3 is CASSQERGRNEQFF. The CDR3 DNA follows: TGCGCCAGCAGCCAAGAGAGGGGGAGGAATGAGCAGTTCTTC.

The table lists this clone with a count of one. This chain joins TRBV7-2 and TRBJ2-1; D is unclear. The CDR3 loop spans 15 amino acids. Trimming removed 0 bases at V and 0 bases at J, with 6 bases between. CDR1 is SGHTA and CDR2 is FQGNSA in the germline V gene. The CDR3 spells CASSLAASSYNEQFF. CDR3 DNA: TGTGCCAGCAGCTTAGCGGCTAGCTCCTACAATGAGCAGTTCTTC.

This clone was picked up a small number of times. V and J are TRBV30 and TRBJ1-6; the match to TRBD1 covers 8 bases. Germline V gene sequence: CDR1 GTSNPN, CDR2 SVGIG (reference sequence). The CDR3 totals 16 residues. J lost 2 bases, V lost 0 bases, and 3 bases had no gene match. The CDR3 DNA is TGTGCCTGGAGTGTACGGACAGGGACCTATAATTCACCCCTCCACTTT. Translation gives CAWSVRTGTYNSPLHF.

This rearrangement joins TRBV7-2 to TRBJ1-3, with a weak D call TRBD1 (5 bases). V lost 1 base and J lost 5, with 9 bases in between. The CDR3 extends over 14 amino acids. CDR1 SGHTA and CDR2 FQGNSA come from the germline V gene. CDR3 nucleotide sequence: TGTGCCAGCAGCTTAGGCGACAGACGAAACACCATATATTTT. Amino acid sequence: CASSLGDRRNTIYF.

V and J are TRBV6-1 and TRBJ1-1, with 9 bases matching TRBD1. Trimming at V came to 6 bases and at J to 4 bases, leaving 6 bases not matched to a gene. The CDR3 extends over 14 amino acids. CDR1 and CDR2 (germline): MNHNS, SASEGT. The CDR3 DNA reads TGTGCCAGCAGACGACAGGGGGGTGGCACTGAAGCTTTCTTT. This translates into CASRRQGGGTEAFF.